Presented here are 11 T cell receptor beta chains from one specimen sequenced in a study of shared clonotypes between healthy human individuals. Here immunoSEQ multiplex PCR was the method, and the copy in TCRdb shows in-frame clones only, minus some. The sample lists 1.5 million to 1.9 million clones, around 98% occurring once. Sequenced input: naive CD4+ T cells sorted from blood. Subset here: CD45RA+ positively selected. The receptors originated from a man younger than 40 in good health.

The CDR3 protein is CASGTSDGGEQYF. In DNA, the CDR3 is TGTGCCTCAGGGACTAGCGATGGTGGCGAGCAGTACTTC. The rearrangement uses TRBV10-3 and TRBJ2-7, with 10 nucleotides matching TRBD2. V lost 11 bases to trimming and J lost 6 bases; unmatched junction nucleotides: 10. The CDR3 has 13 amino acids. Germline CDR1 is ENHRY and CDR2 is SYGVKD.

The rearrangement links TRBV7-9 to TRBJ2-7; unclear D gene. CDR1 and CDR2 from the germline V gene are SEHNR and FQNEAQ (reference sequence). The V end was cut by 8 bases, the J end by 6 bases, with 26 bases between. The CDR3 is made up of 16 amino acids. CDR3 residues: CASDSFAGSEPGEQYF. As DNA, the CDR3 is TGTGCCAGCGATTCGTTCGCCGGGTCGGAGCCGGGCGAGCAGTACTTC.

The chain employs TRBV15 and TRBJ1-2; the D gene is possibly TRBD1 (6 bases). The V gene's germline CDR1 is LNHNV and CDR2 YYDKDF (reference sequence). With 3 bases removed from V and 8 bases from J, the gap between germline ends came to 13 bases. CDR3 length: 13 amino acids. The CDR3 DNA is TGTGCCACCAGCAGGCAACAGGGTCCGGGCTACACCTTC. This gives the protein CATSRQQGPGYTF.

V usage is TRBV30 and J usage is TRBJ2-1, with TRBD1 matching 9 bases. Per germline, CDR1 GTSNPN and CDR2 SVGIG (reference sequence). V dropped 5 bases and J dropped 6; count of bases not matched to a gene: 8. The CDR3 has 14 residues. The DNA of the CDR3 is TGTGCCTGGGGGGGACAGGGCCATGGCAATGAGCAGTTCTTC. Translation: CAWGGQGHGNEQFF. The whole variable domain, filled in from reference TRBV30 and TRBJ2-1, reads SQTIHQWPATLVQPVGSPLSLECTVEGTSNPNLYWYRQAAGRGLQLLFYSVGIGQISSEVPQNLSASRPQDRQFILSSKKLLLSDSGFYLCAWGGQGHGNEQFFGPGTRLTVL.

This clone was observed a single time. Mismatch with germline at one junction end may stem from a read error. The V call is TRBV7-7, the J call TRBJ2-5, with TRBD2 identical over 14 bases. The CDR3 totals 21 residues. CDR1 is SSHAT, CDR2 FNYEAQ, per germline (reference sequence). The CDR3 DNA sequence: TGTGCTAGCAGCTCAGTCTGGGGGACTAGCGGGAGTGGGGCGCCCAAAGAGACCCAGTACTTC. Its translation: CASSSVWGTSGSGAPKETQYF.

The V call is TRBV5-6, the J call TRBJ2-7, with 7 positions matching TRBD1. CDR3 length: 15 amino acids. V shed 6 bases and J 0 bases; nucleotides not matched to a gene: 9. Germline CDR1 is SGHDT and CDR2 is YYEEEE. The CDR3 loop is CASTLGQRDSYEQYF. The CDR3 bases are TGTGCCAGCACCCTGGGACAGAGGGACTCCTACGAGCAGTACTTC.

V usage is TRBV30 and J usage is TRBJ1-5; tentatively, D is TRBD1 (6 bases). The CDR3 contains 13 residues. Germline V CDR1 and CDR2: GTSNPN, SVGIG (reference sequence). Trimming took off 4 bases at V and 3 bases at J, with 10 bases between the two ends. CDR3 sequence reads: CAWNGQSNQPQHF. CDR3 in DNA: TGTGCCTGGAACGGACAGTCCAATCAGCCCCAGCATTTT.

The chain combines TRBV18 with TRBJ1-5; 10 positions match TRBD1. The length of the CDR3 is 17 residues. Trimming cost V 3 bases and J 6 bases; bases outside gene matches: 11. Germline V gene lookup returns CDR1 KGHSH and CDR2 LQKENI. CDR3 sequence: CASSPLGTGAIGQPQHF. CDR3 nucleotides: TGTGCCAGCTCACCGCTCGGGACAGGGGCGATAGGTCAGCCCCAGCATTTT.

The CDR3 DNA reads as TGTGCCAGTAGTGGAGTCCCCAGCCACGAGCAGTACTTC. It specifies CASSGVPSHEQYF. The gene calls are TRBV19 and TRBJ2-7; D uncertain. V was shortened by 5 bases and J by 5 bases, with 13 bases between the two germline ends. CDR1 LNHDA and CDR2 SQIVND come from the germline V gene (reference sequence). The length of the CDR3 is 13 residues.

CDR3 sequence: CASSEIDQPQHF. DNA of the CDR3: TGTGCCAGCAGCGAAATAGATCAGCCCCAGCATTTT. This chain uses TRBV7-9 with TRBJ1-5, with D uncertain. Germline V CDR1 and CDR2: SEHNR, FQNEAQ (reference sequence). The V gene lost 5 bases and the J gene lost 5 bases, with 7 bases spanning the gap. The CDR3 has 12 residues.

As regards this clone: The same CDR3 is also encoded by other DNA sequences in this sample. V and J are TRBV5-5 and TRBJ2-2; a possible D gene is TRBD1 (6 bases). V lost 0 bases and J 8 bases, leaving 8 bases between the germline ends. The CDR3 covers 13 residues. Germline values: CDR1 SGHKS, CDR2 YYEKEE (reference sequence). CDR3 sequence: CASSLAGTGELFF. CDR3 nucleotides: TGTGCCAGCAGCTTGGCCGGGACAGGGGAGCTGTTTTTT.